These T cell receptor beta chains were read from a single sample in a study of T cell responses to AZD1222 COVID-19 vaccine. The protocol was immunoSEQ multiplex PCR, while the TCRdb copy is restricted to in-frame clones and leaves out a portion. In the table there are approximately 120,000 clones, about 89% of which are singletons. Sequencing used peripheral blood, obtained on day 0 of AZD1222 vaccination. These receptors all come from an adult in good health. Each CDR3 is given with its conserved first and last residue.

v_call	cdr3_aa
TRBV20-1	CSASREEANTEAFF
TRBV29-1	CSVQLSYGYTF
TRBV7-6	CASSPFEQIGQPQHF
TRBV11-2	CASSARTGEQYF
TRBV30	CAWSVARTGGVSPLHF
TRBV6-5	CASSYKVGGTGELFF
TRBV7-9	CASSLPRQAVNYGYTF
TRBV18	CATGGREEETQYF
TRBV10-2	CASSEPGYYEQYF
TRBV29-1	CSVGGNRNQPQHF
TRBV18	CASSPPSSNTIYF
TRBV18	CASSPFGQGGNTIYF
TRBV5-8	CASRPGGFSNQPQHF
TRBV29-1	CSVGDGFYEQYF
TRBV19	CASTSSGQNTEAFF
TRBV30	CACDKVEAFF
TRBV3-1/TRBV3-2	CASSPGTSGNQETQYF
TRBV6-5	CASSWAGAYEQYF
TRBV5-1	CASSSPDRRDTQYF
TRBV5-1	CASSSGTHNEQFF
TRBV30	CAWTPGGTEAFF
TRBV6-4	CASSPGGAGDNEQFF
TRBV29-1	CSADGLRRYNEQFF
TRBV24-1	CATSDSGTDNTGELFF
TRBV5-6	CASSLAGFTTNTGELFF
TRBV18	CASSGQGAGTEAFF
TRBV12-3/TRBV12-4	CASSLDEKLFF
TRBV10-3	CAISELGGQTYNEQFF
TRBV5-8	CASSLEPDSSYEQYF
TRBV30	CAWSAGNRGNYGYTF
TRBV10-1	CASRLDTNAEAFF
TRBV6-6	CASKGLGGYTF
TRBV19	CASKGLGEGPRYSSYNEQFF
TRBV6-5	CASSPGWIYEQYF
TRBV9	CASSWGESYNSPLHF
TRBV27	CASSRTGTYEQYF